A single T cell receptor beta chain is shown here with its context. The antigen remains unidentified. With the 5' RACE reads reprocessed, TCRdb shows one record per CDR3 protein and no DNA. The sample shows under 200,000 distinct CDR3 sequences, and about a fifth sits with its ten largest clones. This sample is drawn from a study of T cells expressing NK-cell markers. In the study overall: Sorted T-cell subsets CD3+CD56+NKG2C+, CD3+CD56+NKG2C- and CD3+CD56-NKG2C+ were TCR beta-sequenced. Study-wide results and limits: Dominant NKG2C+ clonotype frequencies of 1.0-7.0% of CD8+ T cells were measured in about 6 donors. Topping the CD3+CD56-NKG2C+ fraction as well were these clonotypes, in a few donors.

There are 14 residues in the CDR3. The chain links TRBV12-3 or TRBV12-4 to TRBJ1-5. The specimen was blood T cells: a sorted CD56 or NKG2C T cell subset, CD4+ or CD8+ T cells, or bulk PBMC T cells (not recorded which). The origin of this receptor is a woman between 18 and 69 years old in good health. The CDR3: CASSPAVSNQPQHF.